Below, 16 T cell receptor beta chains from the same sample are listed, as sequenced in a study of blood T cell repertoires in COVID-19. Using immunoSEQ multiplex PCR, the repertoire was profiled, and TCRdb retains in-frame clones only, with some absent. The sample comprises 250,000 to 300,000 clones, approximately 87% of which are singletons, and about 4.6% rests with the top ten. The sequenced material came from peripheral blood. The source is a man aged 60 to 69 who had recovered from COVID-19.

The J gene is TRBJ2-5, the V gene TRBV15, with 9 bases that match TRBD2. The CDR3 loop spans 17 amino acids. The ends lost 4 bases at V and 2 bases at J; junction bases unmatched: 11. In germline, CDR1 is LNHNV, CDR2 YYDKDF (reference sequence). The CDR3 spells CATSMGGGLANQETQYF. CDR3 nucleotides: TGTGCCACCAGCATGGGGGGGGGACTAGCAAATCAAGAGACCCAGTACTTC.

The rearrangement uses TRBV28 and TRBJ2-2; 9 bases are a match to TRBD1. The CDR3 consists of 15 residues. Trimming at V came to 7 bases and at J to 8 bases, leaving 11 bases not matched to a gene. The V gene's germline CDR1 is MDHEN and CDR2 SYDVKM. CDR3 region: CASKTGTGLLGELFF. The CDR3 region has the DNA TGTGCCAGCAAGACCGGGACAGGGCTTTTGGGGGAGCTGTTTTTT.

The V gene is TRBV5-5, the J gene TRBJ1-5, with D possibly matching TRBD1 (5 bases). V was clipped by 1 base and J by 3 bases, with 14 bases between them. Germline CDR1 is SGHKS and CDR2 is YYEKEE (reference sequence). The CDR3 totals 16 residues. CDR3 bases: TGTGCCAGCAGCTTGACAGGCAGCGCTTTCAATCAGCCCCAGCATTTT. Protein product: CASSLTGSAFNQPQHF.

V is TRBV29-1 and J is TRBJ1-4; D gene unclear. The CDR3 extends over 12 amino acids. Germline V gene sequence: CDR1 SQVTM, CDR2 ANQGSEA. V was trimmed by 1 base and J by 7 bases, leaving 7 bases between them. CDR3 coding DNA: TGCAGCGTTGAAGGTCGGGGTGAAAAACTGTTTTTT. This gives the protein CSVEGRGEKLFF.

The rearrangement uses TRBV9 and TRBJ2-2; 10 positions match TRBD2. The germline V gene has CDR1 SGDLS and CDR2 YYNGEE. Trimming cost V 3 bases and J 3 bases; bases outside gene matches: 5. The CDR3 totals 16 residues. The CDR3 loop is CASSDRLAGDTGELFF. The CDR3 nucleotides are TGTGCCAGCAGCGACCGACTAGCGGGCGACACCGGGGAGCTGTTTTTT.

V gene TRBV28 combines with J gene TRBJ2-7, with D perhaps TRBD2 (5 bases). CDR3 size: 12 residues. Per the germline V gene, CDR1 is MDHEN and CDR2 is SYDVKM. V gave up 1 base and J gave up 7 bases, with 8 bases separating them. The CDR3 region is CASSLFGDEQYF. The CDR3, as DNA: TGTGCCAGCAGTTTATTCGGGGATGAGCAGTACTTC.

The chain has TRBV24-1 and TRBJ1-4; D is unresolved. CDR3 length equals 18 residues. Trimming stripped 4 bases from V and 4 bases from J, with 21 bases between. The germline V gene encodes CDR1 KGHDR and CDR2 SFDVKD. The CDR3 coding sequence is TGTGCCACCAGTGACCTCGCCCCGAACGACACCTTTAATGAAAAACTGTTTTTT. It is translated as CATSDLAPNDTFNEKLFF.

V gene TRBV18 combines with J gene TRBJ2-1; D is undetermined. Looked up from germline, CDR1 is KGHSH and CDR2 is LQKENI. Trimming removed 3 bases at V and 10 bases at J, with 7 bases between. The CDR3 extends over 11 amino acids. The CDR3 sequence is CASSPVSEQFF. CDR3 coding DNA: TGTGCCAGCTCACCTGTATCCGAGCAGTTCTTC.

The V gene is TRBV28, the J gene TRBJ2-7, with TRBD1 matching 8 bases. Looked up from germline, CDR1 is MDHEN and CDR2 is SYDVKM. This CDR3 spans 14 amino acids. Unmatched junction bases numbered 6, after V lost 6 bases and J lost 2 bases. The DNA of the CDR3 is TGTGCCAGCAGACCCGACAGGGGAACCTACGAGCAGTACTTC. It translates to CASRPDRGTYEQYF.

The chain joins TRBV5-1 to TRBJ2-1, with D hard to call. The V and J ends lost 2 bases and 1 base respectively, with 13 bases between them. This CDR3 has 16 residues. The germline V gene has CDR1 SGHRS and CDR2 YFSETQ. The chain's CDR3 is CASSLSLLRSYNEQFF. The CDR3 DNA is TGCGCCAGCAGCTTAAGCCTCCTCAGGTCCTACAATGAGCAGTTCTTC. Together with reference TRBV5-1 and TRBJ2-1, the CDR3 gives the full variable domain: KAGVTQTPRYLIKTRGQQVTLSCSPISGHRSVSWYQQTPGQGLQFLFEYFSETQRNKGNFPGRFSGRQFSNSRSEMNVSTLELGDSALYLCASSLSLLRSYNEQFFGPGTRLTVL.

This sequence joins TRBV9 and TRBJ2-5, with D possibly TRBD1 on 5 matching bases. Per germline, CDR1 SGDLS and CDR2 YYNGEE. The CDR3 loop spans 15 amino acids. Trimming took 3 bases from V and 2 from J, leaving 14 bases between them. For the CDR3, the DNA is TGTGCCAGCAGCGGACAGCCCGTAGGTCAAGAGACCCAGTACTTC. The encoded protein is CASSGQPVGQETQYF. The whole variable domain, filled in from reference TRBV9 and TRBJ2-5, reads DSGVTQTPKHLITATGQRVTLRCSPRSGDLSVYWYQQSLDQGLQFLIQYYNGEERAKGNILERFSAQQFPDLHSELNLSSLELGDSALYFCASSGQPVGQETQYFGPGTRLLVL.

V gene TRBV4-2 combines with J gene TRBJ1-1; 7 bases are shared with TRBD1. There are 15 residues in the CDR3. Germline lookup yields CDR1 LGHNA and CDR2 YNFKEQ. Unmatched junction bases numbered 10, after V lost 5 bases and J lost 4 bases. CDR3: CASSLLSGGPTEAFF. CDR3 DNA: TGTGCCAGCAGCTTGCTTTCAGGGGGTCCCACTGAAGCTTTCTTT.

The chain uses TRBV28 and TRBJ2-7; tentatively, D is TRBD1 (6 bases). This CDR3 region has 14 residues. Germline CDR1 and CDR2: MDHEN and SYDVKM. Trimming pared 5 bases from V and 3 bases from J, leaving 14 bases between. CDR3 coding DNA: TGTGCCAGCAGTCAGGGGCCGCCCATCTACGAGCAGTACTTC. Residues: CASSQGPPIYEQYF. Full variable domain (remainder filled in from reference TRBV28 and TRBJ2-7): DVKVTQSSRYLVKRTGEKVFLECVQDMDHENMFWYRQDPGLGLRLIYFSYDVKMKEKGDIPEGYSVSREKKERFSLILESASTNQTSMYLCASSQGPPIYEQYFGPGTRLTVT.

This chain joins TRBV5-8 and TRBJ2-5; 9 positions agree with TRBD1. The CDR3 is made up of 15 amino acids. V trimming: 5 bases; J trimming: 5 bases; junction bases outside the gene matches: 10. The germline V gene encodes CDR1 SGHTS and CDR2 YDEGEE. The CDR3 nucleotides are TGTGCCAGCAGTCGGGGACAGGGCCGAAGGGAGACCCAGTACTTC. Amino acids: CASSRGQGRRETQYF.

This clone was found a few times. The V call is TRBV19, the J call TRBJ2-2; 11 nucleotides align to TRBD2. Trimming at V came to 4 bases and at J to 4 bases, leaving 5 bases not matched to a gene. CDR3 length: 16 residues. CDR1 is LNHDA and CDR2 is SQIVND in the germline V gene (reference sequence). DNA of the CDR3: TGTGCCAGTAGTACTTCTAGCGGGAGGCTCACCGGGGAGCTGTTTTTT. As protein: CASSTSSGRLTGELFF.

The count of this clone is one. The J gene is TRBJ2-1, the V gene TRBV11-3; 8 nucleotides agree with TRBD2. The CDR3 sequence is 15 residues long. CDR1 and CDR2 (germline): SGHNT, YENEEA. V shed 5 bases and J 7 bases; nucleotides not matched to a gene: 10. The CDR3 DNA sequence: TGTGCCAGCAGCCAAAGGGGACTAGGGGGAAATGAGCAGTTCTTC. Translated, it gives CASSQRGLGGNEQFF.